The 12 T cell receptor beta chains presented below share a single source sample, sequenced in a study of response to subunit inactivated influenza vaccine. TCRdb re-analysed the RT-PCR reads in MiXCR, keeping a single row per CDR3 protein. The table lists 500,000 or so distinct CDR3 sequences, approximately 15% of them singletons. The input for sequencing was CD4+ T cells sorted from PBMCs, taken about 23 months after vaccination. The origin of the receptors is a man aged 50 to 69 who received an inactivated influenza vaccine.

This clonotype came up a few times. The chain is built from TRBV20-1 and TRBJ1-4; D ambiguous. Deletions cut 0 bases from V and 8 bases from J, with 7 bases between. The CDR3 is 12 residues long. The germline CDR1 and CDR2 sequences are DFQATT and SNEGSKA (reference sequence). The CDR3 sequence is CSARERPEKLFF. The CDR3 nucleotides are TGCAGTGCTAGAGAGCGACCGGAAAAACTGTTTTTT.

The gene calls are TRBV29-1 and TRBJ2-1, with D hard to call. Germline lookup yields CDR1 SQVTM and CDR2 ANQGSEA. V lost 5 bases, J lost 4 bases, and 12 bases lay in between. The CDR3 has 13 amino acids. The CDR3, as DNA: TGCAGCGTTCCCGGACGGCCTTACAATGAGCAGTTCTTC. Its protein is CSVPGRPYNEQFF.

The chain's CDR3 is CASSQLGRVSYNEQFF. CDR3 DNA: TGTGCCAGCAGCCAGCTCGGTAGGGTTTCCTACAATGAGCAGTTCTTC. The chain is built from TRBV14 and TRBJ2-1; D is unresolved. Germline CDR1 reads SGHDN; CDR2 reads FVKESK. V lost 3 bases to trimming and J lost 1 base, with 13 bases between them. This CDR3 has 16 amino acids.

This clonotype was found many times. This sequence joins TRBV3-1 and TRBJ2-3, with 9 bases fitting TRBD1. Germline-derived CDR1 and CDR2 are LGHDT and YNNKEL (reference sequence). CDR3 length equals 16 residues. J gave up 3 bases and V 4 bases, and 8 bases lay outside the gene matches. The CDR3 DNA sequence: TGTGCCAGCAGCCGGTACAGGGGGCGGGGGACAGATACGCAGTATTTT. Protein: CASSRYRGRGTDTQYF.

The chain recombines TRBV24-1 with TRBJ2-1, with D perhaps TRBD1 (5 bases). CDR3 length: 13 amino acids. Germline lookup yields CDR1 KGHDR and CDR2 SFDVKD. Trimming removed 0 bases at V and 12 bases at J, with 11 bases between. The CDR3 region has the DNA TGTGCCACCAGTGATTTGGCAGGGTACGGGCAGTTCTTC. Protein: CATSDLAGYGQFF.

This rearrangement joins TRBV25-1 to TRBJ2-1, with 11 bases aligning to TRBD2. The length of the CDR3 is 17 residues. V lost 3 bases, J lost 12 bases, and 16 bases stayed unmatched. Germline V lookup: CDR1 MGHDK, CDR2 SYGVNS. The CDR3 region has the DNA TGTGCCAGCAGTGACTATTTCCGGACTAGCGGGCCCGGGGGGCAGTTCTTC. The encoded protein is CASSDYFRTSGPGGQFF.

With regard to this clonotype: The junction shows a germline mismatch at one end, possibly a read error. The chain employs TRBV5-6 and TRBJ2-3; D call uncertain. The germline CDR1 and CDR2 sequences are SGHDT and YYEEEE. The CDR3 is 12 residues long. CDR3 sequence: CASSGLTDTQYF. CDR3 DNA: TGTGCCAGCAGCGGCCTCACAGACACGCAGTATTTT.

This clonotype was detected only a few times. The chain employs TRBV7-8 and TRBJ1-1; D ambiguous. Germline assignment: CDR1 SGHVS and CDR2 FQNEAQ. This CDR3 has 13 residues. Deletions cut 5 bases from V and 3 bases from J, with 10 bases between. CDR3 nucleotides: TGTGCCAGCAGCCCCACAGTGTACACTGAAGCTTTCTTT. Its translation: CASSPTVYTEAFF.

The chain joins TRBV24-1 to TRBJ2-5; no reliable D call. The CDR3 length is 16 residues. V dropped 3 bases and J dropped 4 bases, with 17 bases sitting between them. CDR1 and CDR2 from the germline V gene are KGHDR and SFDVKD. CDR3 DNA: TGTGCCACCAGTGATCCGGGTCTATCGACCCTAGAGACCCAGTACTTC. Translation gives CATSDPGLSTLETQYF.

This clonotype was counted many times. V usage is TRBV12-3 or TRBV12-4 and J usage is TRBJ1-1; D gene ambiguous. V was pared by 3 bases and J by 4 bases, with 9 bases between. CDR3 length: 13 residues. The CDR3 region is CASSFSEGTEAFF. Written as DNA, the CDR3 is TGTGCCAGCAGTTTTTCGGAGGGCACTGAAGCTTTCTTT.

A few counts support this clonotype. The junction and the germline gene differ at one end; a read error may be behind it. The CDR3: CASSYLAVGTGELFF. The CDR3 nucleotides read TGTGCCAGCAGTTACCTAGCGGTAGGAACCGGTGAGCTGTTTTTT. The chain couples TRBV6-2 or TRBV6-3 to TRBJ2-2; 7 bases are a match to TRBD2. CDR1 is MNHEY, CDR2 SVGEGT, per germline. The CDR3 extends over 15 amino acids.

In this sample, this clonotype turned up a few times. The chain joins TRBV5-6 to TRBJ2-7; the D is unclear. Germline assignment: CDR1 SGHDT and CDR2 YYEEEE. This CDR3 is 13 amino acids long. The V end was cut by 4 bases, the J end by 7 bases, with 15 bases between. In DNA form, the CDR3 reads TGTGCCAGCAGCAACGGACGGTGGGGAGAGCAGTACTTC. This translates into CASSNGRWGEQYF.